One and the same sample provided the 22 T cell receptor beta chains below, sequenced in a study of T cell changes during pregnancy in multiple sclerosis. The repertoire was sequenced with immunoSEQ multiplex PCR; TCRdb's copy has only in-frame clones and lacks some. The table records over 45,000 clones, around 93% of them present only once. Sequencing was performed on peripheral blood, taken in the third trimester of pregnancy. These receptors came from a female donor with multiple sclerosis, enrolled in a pregnancy study.

This clone was observed once. CDR3 residues: CSVVGTLRRGQETQYF. The CDR3 DNA reads as TGCAGCGTTGTTGGGACCCTTCGCAGGGGACAAGAGACCCAGTACTTC. The rearrangement joins TRBV29-1 to TRBJ2-5, with a weak D call TRBD1 (6 bases). The germline V gene encodes CDR1 SQVTM and CDR2 ANQGSEA. The CDR3 consists of 16 residues. Trimming stripped 4 bases from V and 2 bases from J, with 20 bases between. Drawing the rest from reference TRBV29-1 and TRBJ2-5, the complete variable domain is SAVISQKPSRDICQRGTSLTIQCQVDSQVTMMFWYRQQPGQSLTLIATANQGSEATYESGFVIDKFPISRPNLTFSTLTVSNMSPEDSSIYLCSVVGTLRRGQETQYFGPGTRLLVL.

The rearrangement joins TRBV28 to TRBJ1-4; TRBD1 matches at 7 bases. This CDR3 region has 16 residues. Trimming cost V 5 bases and J 7 bases; bases outside gene matches: 13. Germline CDR1 reads MDHEN; CDR2 reads SYDVKM. This CDR3 reads CASSGMTTGVREKLFF. The DNA for the CDR3 is TGTGCCAGCAGTGGTATGACTACAGGGGTCCGTGAAAAACTGTTTTTT.

This rearrangement joins TRBV7-9 to TRBJ2-7, with 9 nucleotides matching TRBD2. The CDR3 covers 15 residues. The V segment lost 4 bases and the J segment 3 bases; nucleotides outside the gene matches: 7. Per germline, CDR1 SEHNR and CDR2 FQNEAQ (reference sequence). For the CDR3, the DNA is TGTGCCAGCAGCTCAATAGCGGGAGTTTTCTACGAGCAGTACTTC. Translated, it gives CASSSIAGVFYEQYF.

This chain uses TRBV4-3 with TRBJ2-6; TRBD1 is a possible D gene (5 bases). The CDR3 loop spans 16 amino acids. Trimming took off 1 base at V and 1 base at J, with 8 bases between the two ends. CDR1 and CDR2 from the germline V gene are LGHNA and YSLEER. CDR3 sequence: CASSQVRGSGANVLTF. The CDR3 DNA sequence: TGCGCCAGCAGCCAAGTTAGGGGATCTGGGGCCAACGTCCTGACTTTC.

The chain carries TRBV9 and TRBJ2-1, with D unclear. The CDR3 is 13 residues long. Trimming took off 1 base at V and 8 bases at J, with 10 bases between the two ends. CDR1 and CDR2 (germline): SGDLS, YYNGEE. The CDR3, as DNA: TGTGCCAGCAGCGTAAGCGACTTCCATGAGCAGTTCTTC. Residues: CASSVSDFHEQFF.

The gene calls are TRBV29-1 and TRBJ2-1; 9 positions match TRBD2. This CDR3 spans 14 amino acids. V shed 4 bases, J shed 15 bases, and the junction held 16 bases outside the gene matches. Germline V gene sequence: CDR1 SQVTM, CDR2 ANQGSEA. The CDR3 protein is CSVGGGGSGGRGFF. CDR3 coding DNA: TGCAGCGTTGGAGGGGGCGGTAGCGGGGGCCGTGGGTTCTTC.

This chain links TRBV19 with TRBJ2-2; D ambiguous. The CDR3 is 15 residues long. Per germline, CDR1 LNHDA and CDR2 SQIVND (reference sequence). The V end lost 3 bases, the J end lost 2 bases, and 10 bases lay between the germline ends. The CDR3 nucleotides are TGTGCCAGTAGTATTTTCAACATAAACACCGGGGAGCTGTTTTTT. This sequence encodes CASSIFNINTGELFF. Full variable domain (rest looked up from reference TRBV19 and TRBJ2-2): DGGITQSPKYLFRKEGQNVTLSCEQNLNHDAMYWYRQDPGQGLRLIYYSQIVNDFQKGDIAEGYSVSREKKESFPLTVTSAQKNPTAFYLCASSIFNINTGELFFGEGSRLTVL.

The J gene is TRBJ1-3, the V gene TRBV7-2; a possible D gene is TRBD1 (5 bases). CDR1 SGHTA and CDR2 FQGNSA come from the germline V gene. The V and J ends lost 6 bases and 3 bases respectively, with 15 bases between them. The CDR3 spans 15 residues. Written as DNA, the CDR3 is TGTGCCAGCAGTTTCGTCCAGGGATATGGAAACACCATATATTTT. Its protein product is CASSFVQGYGNTIYF.

Only one count was recorded for this clone. The V gene is TRBV7-2, the J gene TRBJ2-2; 8 bases map to TRBD2. The CDR3 spans 15 residues. The J segment lost 3 bases and the V segment lost 5 bases, leaving 5 bases of the junction unmatched. The germline V gene encodes CDR1 SGHTA and CDR2 FQGNSA. The CDR3 sequence is CASSPYGGDTGELFF. CDR3 in DNA: TGTGCCAGCAGCCCCTACGGGGGGGACACCGGGGAGCTGTTTTTT.

The V gene is TRBV4-3, the J gene TRBJ2-7; 14 positions agree with TRBD2. This CDR3 is 16 amino acids long. Germline values: CDR1 LGHNA, CDR2 YSLEER. V shed 0 bases, J shed 4 bases, and the junction held 2 bases outside the gene matches. The CDR3 DNA sequence: TGCGCCAGCAGCCAAGATAGACTAGCGGGAGGGTACGAGCAGTACTTC. This sequence encodes CASSQDRLAGGYEQYF.

V and J are TRBV27 and TRBJ2-7, with TRBD1 matching 11 bases. The CDR3 is 14 amino acids. CDR1 and CDR2 from the germline V gene are MNHEY and SMNVEV (reference sequence). The ends lost 3 bases at V and 7 bases at J; junction bases unmatched: 5. This CDR3 reads CASSFGQGAREQYF. The CDR3 region has the DNA TGTGCCAGCAGTTTCGGACAGGGGGCAAGGGAGCAGTACTTC.

The rearrangement links TRBV28 to TRBJ1-5; 9 nucleotides align to TRBD1. The V and J ends lost 3 bases and 6 bases, in that order; junction bases with no gene match: 9. Germline assignment: CDR1 MDHEN and CDR2 SYDVKM. This CDR3 comprises 16 residues. The CDR3 sequence: CASSFFLGQGSQPQHF. In nucleotides, the CDR3 is TGTGCCAGCAGTTTTTTCCTGGGACAGGGCTCTCAGCCCCAGCATTTT.

The chain recombines TRBV11-2 with TRBJ2-7; no definite D call. In germline, CDR1 is SGHAT, CDR2 FQNNGV. This CDR3 contains 13 residues. Trimming took off 5 bases at V and 2 bases at J, with 10 bases between the two ends. CDR3 region: CASSPREAYEQYF. The DNA of the CDR3 is TGTGCCAGCAGCCCGCGTGAGGCCTACGAGCAGTACTTC.

The gene calls are TRBV30 and TRBJ2-7; weak D call: TRBD2 (6 bases). Trimming cost V 5 bases and J 3 bases, with 11 bases left between them. Germline V CDR1 and CDR2: GTSNPN, SVGIG (reference sequence). The CDR3 is 12 residues long. CDR3 sequence (DNA): TGTGCCTGGGCAACTAGCAGCTACGAGCAGTACTTC. Translated: CAWATSSYEQYF.

The gene calls are TRBV9 and TRBJ1-1, with a tentative D call TRBD1 (5 bases). CDR1 and CDR2 (germline): SGDLS, YYNGEE. The CDR3 length is 16 residues. V was pared by 3 bases and J by 6 bases, with 21 bases between. Here the CDR3 DNA reads TGTGCCAGCAGCGCAAGGGATCAGGGAGGTCTCGCTGAAGCTTTCTTT. Its translation is CASSARDQGGLAEAFF.

The DNA of the CDR3 is TGTGCCAGCAGCCAAGACGGGACAGCCTCCTACGAGCAGTACTTC. As protein: CASSQDGTASYEQYF. This chain connects TRBV4-2 to TRBJ2-7; TRBD1 aligns across 7 bases. CDR1 is LGHNA, CDR2 YNFKEQ, per germline. The CDR3 extends over 15 amino acids. Trimming at V came to 0 bases and at J to 0 bases, leaving 2 bases not matched to a gene.

The chain combines TRBV15 with TRBJ1-4, with a weak D call TRBD1 (5 bases). This CDR3 spans 13 amino acids. Looked up from germline, CDR1 is LNHNV and CDR2 is YYDKDF (reference sequence). Trimming stripped 11 bases from V and 6 bases from J, with 16 bases between. The CDR3 reads CAAASGGDEKLFF. The CDR3 DNA is TGTGCCGCCGCCTCGGGGGGGGATGAAAAACTGTTTTTT.

This chain connects TRBV18 to TRBJ2-1; D remains unclear. The CDR3 contains 13 residues. Trimming stripped 6 bases from V and 3 bases from J, with 9 bases between. Germline V CDR1 and CDR2: KGHSH, LQKENI. The CDR3 nucleotides read TGTGCCAGCTCCCCAACAGTCTACAATGAGCAGTTCTTC. Translation: CASSPTVYNEQFF. Looking up the rest from reference TRBV18 and TRBJ2-1 gives the full variable domain: NAGVMQNPRHLVRRRGQEARLRCSPMKGHSHVYWYRQLPEEGLKFMVYLQKENIIDESGMPKERFSAEFPKEGPSILRIQQVVRGDSAAYFCASSPTVYNEQFFGPGTRLTVL.

The chain is built from TRBV5-4 and TRBJ2-3, with 8 nucleotides matching TRBD2. The CDR3 consists of 17 residues. Per germline, CDR1 SGHNT and CDR2 YYREEE (reference sequence). V shed 0 bases and J 0 bases; nucleotides not matched to a gene: 6. The CDR3 region is CASSLVTSGTSTDTQYF. The CDR3 nucleotides read TGTGCCAGCAGCTTGGTAACTAGCGGAACTAGCACAGATACGCAGTATTTT.

The V call is TRBV6-5, the J call TRBJ2-2; TRBD2 aligns across 11 bases. The CDR3 has 14 residues. V lost 6 bases to trimming and J lost 5 bases; unmatched junction nucleotides: 2. Germline V gene sequence: CDR1 MNHEY, CDR2 SVGAGI. CDR3 amino acids: CASRTSGKTGELFF. CDR3 DNA sequence: TGTGCCAGCAGGACTAGCGGGAAGACCGGGGAGCTGTTTTTT.

This clone has a single count. V usage is TRBV5-1 and J usage is TRBJ2-1, with TRBD2 matching over 8 bases. This CDR3 is 15 amino acids long. Per the germline V gene, CDR1 is SGHRS and CDR2 is YFSETQ. V shed 5 bases and J 4 bases; nucleotides not matched to a gene: 8. For the CDR3, the DNA is TGCGCCAGCAGACCCGGATTAGCGGGATACAATGAGCAGTTCTTC. Its protein is CASRPGLAGYNEQFF.

V is TRBV5-1 and J is TRBJ2-7; possible D gene TRBD1, 6 bases. V dropped 4 bases and J dropped 1 base, with 15 bases sitting between them. This CDR3 has 15 amino acids. Per the germline V gene, CDR1 is SGHRS and CDR2 is YFSETQ. The DNA of the CDR3 is TGCGCCAGCAGCCCGGATACAGGGATATCCTACGAGCAGTACTTC. This codes for CASSPDTGISYEQYF.